Following are 20 T cell receptor beta chains from one sample sequenced in a study of T cells in Graves' hyperthyroidism and ophthalmopathy. Template material for amplifying TCR beta CDR3 regions consisted of RNA transcripts. The TCR CDR3 first-round RT-PCR relied on the HTBI primer set. MiXCR was run by TCRdb on the multiplex PCR reads, yielding one entry per CDR3 protein. The sample has about 640,000 distinct CDR3 sequences, roughly 14% seen once. Sequenced: blood. The origin of the receptors is a woman between 50 and 59 years old with Graves' ophthalmopathy.

CDR3 nucleotides: TGTGCCCGCATGCGAGACTATGGCTACACCTTC. The encoded protein is CARMRDYGYTF. The chain combines TRBV6-1 with TRBJ1-2, with D uncertain. V was shortened by 11 bases and J by 3 bases, with 10 bases between the two germline ends. The CDR3 runs to 11 residues. Germline CDR1 and CDR2: MNHNS and SASEGT.

This clonotype has ten or more counts. This CDR3 is CASRIREAGGESDTQYF. As DNA, the CDR3 is TGTGCCAGCAGAATAAGAGAAGCGGGAGGGGAGTCAGATACGCAGTATTTT. The chain uses TRBV28 and TRBJ2-3; 10 positions agree with TRBD2. Germline CDR1 MDHEN, CDR2 SYDVKM. The CDR3 has 17 amino acids. V was pared by 6 bases and J by 4 bases, with 13 bases of the junction left unmatched.

This clonotype was recorded at least ten times. The V gene is TRBV5-1, the J gene TRBJ2-3; TRBD2 matches 9 bases. The CDR3 covers 18 residues. CDR1 SGHRS and CDR2 YFSETQ come from the germline V gene. The junction had 8 bases not matched to a gene; V was cut back by 0 bases and J by 0 bases. DNA of the CDR3: TGCGCCAGCAGCTTGGCGGGTCTAGCGGGACCTAGCACAGATACGCAGTATTTT. Its translation: CASSLAGLAGPSTDTQYF.

The rearrangement joins TRBV29-1 to TRBJ2-1; TRBD2 is a possible D gene (6 bases). The V gene's germline CDR1 is SQVTM and CDR2 ANQGSEA. V was shortened by 3 bases and J by 5 bases, with 14 bases between the two germline ends. The CDR3 is made up of 14 amino acids. The CDR3 sequence is CSVDGGESNNEQFF. The CDR3 coding sequence is TGCAGCGTTGACGGGGGAGAAAGCAACAATGAGCAGTTCTTC.

This rearrangement joins TRBV19 to TRBJ1-5; D is perhaps TRBD1 (5 bases). This CDR3 has 15 residues. Germline CDR1 reads LNHDA; CDR2 reads SQIVND (reference sequence). Between the trimmed V and J ends, which lost 2 bases and 0 bases, there was a span of 8 bases. This CDR3 reads CASSISGYSNQPQHF. As DNA, the CDR3 is TGTGCCAGTAGTATATCAGGGTATAGCAATCAGCCCCAGCATTTT.

The sample holds a few counts of this clonotype. CDR3 sequence: CASSWDSQTYEQYF. The CDR3 DNA follows: TGTGCCAGCAGCTGGGACAGTCAGACCTACGAGCAGTACTTC. The rearrangement joins TRBV7-2 to TRBJ2-7; TRBD1 agrees at 7 bases. Germline CDR1 and CDR2: SGHTA and FQGNSA. V was clipped by 4 bases and J by 2 bases; unmatched bases: 5. This CDR3 is built from 14 residues.

This clonotype has at least ten counts. This chain uses TRBV28 with TRBJ2-7, with no clear D. V shed 2 bases and J shed 6 bases, with 5 bases lying between them. CDR1 is MDHEN and CDR2 is SYDVKM in the germline V gene. The CDR3 is 11 amino acids. The CDR3 coding sequence is TGTGCCAGCAGTTTAGTGATCGAGCAGTACTTC. Its protein product is CASSLVIEQYF.

This clonotype was observed at least ten times. The gene calls are TRBV18 and TRBJ2-7, with 8 positions matching TRBD1. Germline V CDR1 and CDR2: KGHSH, LQKENI. The CDR3 is made up of 15 amino acids. V was pared by 3 bases and J by 5 bases, with 9 bases of the junction left unmatched. The CDR3 DNA reads as TGTGCCAGCTCACCTCGGGACAGGACGGCGAACGAGCAGTACTTC. Its protein is CASSPRDRTANEQYF.

As to this clonotype: The junction differs from germline at one of its ends, possibly a read error. The chain combines TRBV2 with TRBJ2-4, with TRBD1 matching 7 bases. This CDR3 has 11 amino acids. CDR1 SNHLY and CDR2 FYNNEI come from the germline V gene. The CDR3, as DNA: TGTGCCAGCAGGGGAGAGGGGGCTTTGGACTTC. Its protein product is CASRGEGALDF.

This clonotype was counted many times. V and J are TRBV10-3 and TRBJ2-7; possible D gene TRBD2, 5 bases. There are 15 residues in the CDR3. Trimming took off 3 bases at V and 0 bases at J, with 12 bases between the two ends. From germline, CDR1 is ENHRY and CDR2 SYGVKD. The CDR3 protein is CAISEERHSSYEQYF. CDR3 DNA sequence: TGTGCCATCAGTGAAGAGCGGCACAGCTCCTACGAGCAGTACTTC.

This clonotype has at least ten counts. This chain uses TRBV6-2 or TRBV6-3 with TRBJ2-1; D is unresolved. CDR3 length equals 13 residues. The germline V and J ends were trimmed by 2 bases and 5 bases, with 7 bases remaining between them. Germline V gene sequence: CDR1 MNHEY, CDR2 SVGEGT. In nucleotides, the CDR3 is TGTGCCAGCAGTTACGCCCGCCACAATGAGCAGTTCTTC. Translating it yields CASSYARHNEQFF.

This clonotype was seen ten or more times. V is TRBV6-2 or TRBV6-3 and J is TRBJ2-1; no reliable D call. Looked up from germline, CDR1 is MNHEY and CDR2 is SVGEGT. The CDR3 covers 14 residues. The ends were cut back, 7 bases at V and 0 bases at J, with 10 bases in the middle. CDR3 nucleotides: TGTGCCAGCAAAACAAGGATCTCCTACAATGAGCAGTTCTTC. It encodes CASKTRISYNEQFF.

The chain couples TRBV5-1 to TRBJ1-1; possibly TRBD1 for D (5 bases). The length of the CDR3 is 13 residues. The germline CDR1 and CDR2 sequences are SGHRS and YFSETQ. Between the trimmed V and J ends, which lost 3 bases and 4 bases, there was a span of 10 bases. Here the CDR3 reads CASSSGSATEAFF. CDR3 DNA: TGCGCCAGCAGCTCAGGGTCGGCCACTGAAGCTTTCTTT.

This clonotype appeared once. This rearrangement joins TRBV10-2 to TRBJ1-2; 9 nucleotides agree with TRBD1. The length of the CDR3 is 14 residues. V was clipped by 10 bases and J by 4 bases; unmatched bases: 10. Per the germline V gene, CDR1 is WSHSY and CDR2 is SAAADI. CDR3 bases: TGCGCCACCTCACCGGGACAGGGCGGCTATGGCTACACCTTC. Amino acid sequence: CATSPGQGGYGYTF.

This clonotype has at least ten counts. The rearrangement uses TRBV28 and TRBJ1-2; 7 nucleotides align to TRBD1. Germline V gene sequence: CDR1 MDHEN, CDR2 SYDVKM. The CDR3 extends over 12 amino acids. Unmatched junction bases numbered 8, after V lost 8 bases and J lost 8 bases. CDR3 bases: TGTGCCAGCCGCCAGCGACAGGGAGGCTACACCTTC. Protein: CASRQRQGGYTF.

On this clonotype itself: This may stem from a read error, because a much larger clone lies one nucleotide away. The chain carries TRBV4-2 and TRBJ2-5, with unresolved D. V was clipped by 4 bases and J by 1 base, with 13 bases between them. The CDR3 is made up of 15 amino acids. Germline V gene lookup returns CDR1 LGHNA and CDR2 YNFKEQ. In DNA, the CDR3 is TGTGCCAGCAGCCGAGAATGGCGAGGCCAAGAGACCCAGTACTTC. It yields the protein CASSREWRGQETQYF.

This clonotype was counted ten times or more. The chain is built from TRBV7-2 and TRBJ2-5, with D possibly being TRBD1 or TRBD2 (7 bases each). CDR1 is SGHTA and CDR2 is FQGNSA in the germline V gene. Trimming removed 5 bases at V and 6 bases at J, with 25 bases between. The CDR3 has 17 residues. The CDR3 DNA reads TGTGCCAGCAGCCCCCAGGGGGGGGAGGGCCGAGGAAAGACCCAGTACTTC. Its translation is CASSPQGGEGRGKTQYF.

This clonotype came up many times. The gene calls are TRBV28 and TRBJ2-7; unclear D gene. V lost 6 bases and J 1 base, leaving 7 bases between the germline ends. CDR1 and CDR2 from the germline V gene are MDHEN and SYDVKM. This CDR3 is built from 12 residues. For the CDR3, the DNA is TGTGCCAGCAGAGGGATATCCTACGAGCAGTACTTC. This codes for CASRGISYEQYF.

This clonotype was observed many times. V usage is TRBV2 and J usage is TRBJ2-1, with D unclear. The CDR3 totals 13 residues. Germline CDR1 reads SNHLY; CDR2 reads FYNNEI. Trimming removed 11 bases at V and 7 bases at J, with 18 bases between. The CDR3 DNA follows: TGTGCCGGCACTACCTCCTACGCTAATGAGCAGTTCTTC. This codes for CAGTTSYANEQFF.

The gene calls are TRBV13 and TRBJ2-7; D is perhaps TRBD1 (6 bases). V lost 7 bases and J lost 0, with 13 bases in between. Germline CDR1 reads PRHDT; CDR2 reads FYEKMQ (reference sequence). This CDR3 contains 14 residues. The CDR3 here is CASKPGQISYEQYF. The CDR3 bases are TGTGCCAGCAAGCCAGGACAGATCTCCTACGAGCAGTACTTC.